These 27 T cell receptor beta chains came from one sample sequenced in a study of OX40 agonist ivuxolimab in advanced cancers. Clones were read by immunoSEQ multiplex PCR, and TCRdb kept only the in-frame ones, dropping some. Counted here are over 70,000 clones, approximately 90% occurring once; the ten biggest clones make up 0.25% to 0.35%. The source material was CD4+ or CD8+ T cells sorted from blood, sampled in a trial of the OX40 agonist ivuxolimab. The receptors were gathered from an adult with an advanced solid tumor such as melanoma, head and neck, liver or kidney cancer.

The chain is built from TRBV7-9 and TRBJ2-7; a possible D gene is TRBD2 (5 bases). The V gene lost 6 bases and the J gene lost 6 bases, with 21 bases spanning the gap. There are 15 residues in the CDR3. Germline CDR1 reads SEHNR; CDR2 reads FQNEAQ (reference sequence). This CDR3 reads CASSQDKLERSEQYF. CDR3 DNA: TGTGCCAGCAGTCAAGATAAACTAGAACGCTCCGAGCAGTACTTC.

V is TRBV2 and J is TRBJ2-3; 8 bases match TRBD1. V was pared by 7 bases and J by 4 bases, with 4 bases of the junction left unmatched. Germline CDR1 SNHLY, CDR2 FYNNEI. CDR3 size: 13 residues. This CDR3 is CASKDRAADTQYF. The CDR3 region has the DNA TGTGCCAGCAAGGACAGGGCGGCAGATACGCAGTATTTT.

This chain links TRBV6-5 with TRBJ2-7; 10 bases fit TRBD2. The CDR3 covers 16 residues. Germline V gene data show CDR1 as MNHEY and CDR2 as SVGAGI. After removal of 4 bases from V and 2 bases from J, the junction contained 8 bases not matched to a gene. The DNA of the CDR3 is TGTGCCAGCAGTTCTTCTAGCGGGAGCCCCACCTACGAGCAGTACTTC. It specifies CASSSSSGSPTYEQYF.

The chain combines TRBV7-2 with TRBJ2-5; 10 bases fit TRBD2. Germline V gives CDR1 SGHTA, CDR2 FQGNSA. The V gene end was trimmed by 5 bases and the J gene end by 3 bases; junction bases not matched to a gene: 6. This CDR3 comprises 15 residues. For the CDR3, the DNA is TGTGCCAGCAGCCCTCTAGCGGGAGCAGAAGAGACCCAGTACTTC. Encoded protein: CASSPLAGAEETQYF.

Regarding this clone: The sample holds other DNA sequences that translate to the same CDR3. V gene TRBV7-2 combines with J gene TRBJ2-3; TRBD2 aligns across 9 bases. V was clipped by 5 bases and J by 0 bases; unmatched bases: 3. Germline CDR1 is SGHTA and CDR2 is FQGNSA. The CDR3 is made up of 15 amino acids. CDR3 bases: TGTGCCAGCAGCCTGACTAGCGGCAGCACAGATACGCAGTATTTT. This codes for CASSLTSGSTDTQYF.

The V call is TRBV5-6, the J call TRBJ2-4; a possible D gene is TRBD1 (5 bases). This CDR3 is 19 amino acids long. In germline, CDR1 is SGHDT, CDR2 YYEEEE. V was shortened by 0 bases and J by 11 bases, with 30 bases between the two germline ends. The CDR3 loop is CASSLGGAARQPVSIVQYF. The CDR3 DNA reads as TGTGCCAGCAGCTTGGGTGGGGCTGCCCGACAGCCCGTATCGATAGTTCAGTACTTC. Together with reference TRBV5-6 and TRBJ2-4, the CDR3 gives the full variable domain: DAGVTQSPTHLIKTRGQQVTLRCSPKSGHDTVSWYQQALGQGPQFIFQYYEEEERQRGNFPDRFSGHQFPNYSSELNVNALLLGDSALYLCASSLGGAARQPVSIVQYFGAGTRLSVL.

The V and J genes are TRBV11-2 and TRBJ1-2; no firm D call. V shed 5 bases and J shed 0 bases, with 4 bases lying between them. From germline, CDR1 is SGHAT and CDR2 FQNNGV. There are 12 residues in the CDR3. The CDR3 DNA follows: TGTGCCAGCAGCAAAGCTAACTATGGCTACACCTTC. The encoded protein is CASSKANYGYTF.

There are a few counts of this clone. CDR3 in amino acids: CATDQQPPYGYTF. The CDR3 coding sequence is TGTGCAACCGACCAGCAGCCCCCATATGGCTACACCTTC. This sequence joins TRBV28 and TRBJ1-2, with D uncertain. The CDR3 is 13 amino acids. Germline V gene lookup returns CDR1 MDHEN and CDR2 SYDVKM.

This clone was seen once. The V call is TRBV13, the J call TRBJ2-3; D is perhaps TRBD1 (5 bases). With 1 base removed from V and 1 base from J, the gap between germline ends came to 24 bases. This CDR3 comprises 20 residues. Germline CDR1 is PRHDT and CDR2 is FYEKMQ (reference sequence). The CDR3 coding sequence is TGTGCCAGCAGCTTAGTAAGACGGCTGGGGCCTAGGGCCCGCACAGATACGCAGTATTTT. Protein sequence: CASSLVRRLGPRARTDTQYF.

This chain links TRBV11-2 with TRBJ2-5; 10 bases are shared with TRBD2. This CDR3 comprises 15 residues. Germline V gene lookup returns CDR1 SGHAT and CDR2 FQNNGV. With 2 bases clipped from V and 5 bases from J, the junction kept 5 bases outside the gene matches. This chain's CDR3 is CASSLLLAGVETQYF. In DNA form, the CDR3 reads TGTGCCAGCAGCTTACTCCTAGCGGGAGTGGAGACCCAGTACTTC.

The rearrangement joins TRBV7-3 to TRBJ2-3, with TRBD2 matching over 8 bases. J gave up 7 bases and V 1 base, and 4 bases lay outside the gene matches. CDR1 SGHTA and CDR2 FQGTGA come from the germline V gene. The CDR3 spans 14 residues. CDR3 loop: CASSLSTSGNTQYF. CDR3 coding DNA: TGTGCCAGCAGCTTAAGTACTAGCGGAAATACGCAGTATTTT.

This chain links TRBV11-3 with TRBJ1-1; D uncertain. Trimming removed 5 bases at V and 3 bases at J, with 10 bases between. The germline V gene encodes CDR1 SGHNT and CDR2 YENEEA. The CDR3 has 13 residues. DNA of the CDR3: TGTGCCAGCAGCGAAAGGGAGGACACTGAAGCTTTCTTT. It yields the protein CASSEREDTEAFF.

The CDR3 sequence is CASGPSGRVAETQYF. For the CDR3, the DNA is TGTGCCAGCGGGCCTAGCGGGAGGGTGGCGGAGACCCAGTACTTC. The J gene is TRBJ2-5, the V gene TRBV2; 12 bases match TRBD2. The trim removed 8 bases at V and 5 bases at J, leaving 9 bases unmatched. Germline-derived CDR1 and CDR2 are SNHLY and FYNNEI. CDR3 length equals 15 residues.

The chain couples TRBV11-2 to TRBJ2-7; 8 positions agree with TRBD1. With 3 bases clipped from V and 7 bases from J, the junction kept 8 bases outside the gene matches. This CDR3 contains 14 residues. Per the germline V gene, CDR1 is SGHAT and CDR2 is FQNNGV. The CDR3 spells CASSFQTGVREQYF. CDR3 nucleotides: TGTGCCAGCAGCTTCCAGACAGGGGTCCGGGAGCAGTACTTC.

The rearrangement joins TRBV5-6 to TRBJ2-5, with D uncertain. V was pared by 0 bases and J by 3 bases, with 9 bases between. This CDR3 has 14 residues. Germline-derived CDR1 and CDR2 are SGHDT and YYEEEE. CDR3 nucleotide sequence: TGTGCCAGCAGCTTGGCAGGCCCGAAAGAGACCCAGTACTTC. This sequence encodes CASSLAGPKETQYF.

The chain carries TRBV7-3 and TRBJ2-1; 10 bases map to TRBD2. The germline gives CDR1 SGHTA, CDR2 FQGTGA. The CDR3 has 14 residues. V trimming: 5 bases; J trimming: 3 bases; junction bases outside the gene matches: 1. The CDR3 region is CASSRTSGYNEQFF. Here the CDR3 DNA reads TGTGCCAGCAGCCGGACTAGCGGCTACAATGAGCAGTTCTTC. Complete variable domain (other parts from reference TRBV7-3 and TRBJ2-1): GAGVSQTPSNKVTEKGKYVELRCDPISGHTALYWYRQSLGQGPEFLIYFQGTGAADDSGLPNDRFFAVRPEGSVSTLKIQRTERGDSAVYLCASSRTSGYNEQFFGPGTRLTVL.

This chain connects TRBV2 to TRBJ1-2, with 7 bases lining up with TRBD1. The CDR3 consists of 15 residues. In germline, CDR1 is SNHLY, CDR2 FYNNEI. V shed 8 bases and J 1 base; nucleotides not matched to a gene: 10. CDR3 amino acids: CASGRGTASNYGYTF. The CDR3 DNA reads TGTGCCAGCGGACGCGGGACAGCAAGTAACTATGGCTACACCTTC.

The genes are TRBV23-1 and TRBJ1-2; D call uncertain. TRBV23-1 is treated as an ORF (open reading frame) with a function not yet certain. CDR3 length: 14 residues. The ends were cut back, 0 bases at V and 2 bases at J, with 7 bases in the middle. The CDR3 is CASSQSRVNYGYTF. Here the CDR3 DNA reads TGCGCCAGCAGTCAATCCCGGGTAAACTATGGCTACACCTTC.

The V and J genes are TRBV18 and TRBJ2-5; weak D call: TRBD2 (6 bases). In germline, CDR1 is KGHSH, CDR2 LQKENI. The CDR3 covers 16 residues. The V gene lost 1 base and the J gene lost 5 bases, with 17 bases spanning the gap. CDR3 coding DNA: TGTGCCAGCTCACCACGTACGGGACTCGGGGCGGAGACCCAGTACTTC. Amino acids: CASSPRTGLGAETQYF.

This chain links TRBV6-1 with TRBJ2-1; 9 nucleotides align to TRBD2. The CDR3 has 15 amino acids. Per germline, CDR1 MNHNS and CDR2 SASEGT. V lost 6 bases, J lost 0 bases, and 3 bases stayed unmatched. The CDR3 nucleotides read TGTGCCAGCAGCCTAGCGGGATTCTCCTACAATGAGCAGTTCTTC. Protein sequence: CASSLAGFSYNEQFF.

The chain couples TRBV7-9 to TRBJ2-7; maybe TRBD2 (6 bases). There are 14 residues in the CDR3. V lost 5 bases to trimming and J lost 2 bases, with 13 bases between them. Germline-derived CDR1 and CDR2 are SEHNR and FQNEAQ (reference sequence). The CDR3 DNA reads as TGTGCCAGCAGCCCCGGAGGGCCCCCCTACGAGCAGTACTTC. Protein: CASSPGGPPYEQYF.

The chain couples TRBV6-5 to TRBJ1-1, with 7 bases lining up with TRBD1. The CDR3 spans 13 residues. With 0 bases clipped from V and 7 bases from J, the junction kept 2 bases outside the gene matches. Germline lookup yields CDR1 MNHEY and CDR2 SVGAGI. In DNA form, the CDR3 reads TGTGCCAGCAGTTACTCGGCAGGGGGTGAAGCTTTCTTT. Its translation: CASSYSAGGEAFF.

This chain uses TRBV4-1 with TRBJ1-6, with no clear D. The CDR3 spans 17 residues. The germline V gene has CDR1 MGHRA and CDR2 YSYEKL. Trimming removed 4 bases at V and 7 bases at J, with 20 bases between. The CDR3 DNA reads TGCGCCAGCAGCCCTGGGAGGCCCGTTCGGATGAATTCACCCCTCCACTTT. Its protein product is CASSPGRPVRMNSPLHF.

The V and J genes are TRBV28 and TRBJ2-7; D is unresolved. The CDR3 runs to 15 residues. V was pared by 2 bases and J by 4 bases, with 15 bases between. CDR1 and CDR2 (germline): MDHEN, SYDVKM. The CDR3 nucleotides are TGTGCCAGCAGTTTAGACCCCAGTCATAGATACGAGCAGTACTTC. It yields the protein CASSLDPSHRYEQYF. Drawing the rest from reference TRBV28 and TRBJ2-7, the complete variable domain is DVKVTQSSRYLVKRTGEKVFLECVQDMDHENMFWYRQDPGLGLRLIYFSYDVKMKEKGDIPEGYSVSREKKERFSLILESASTNQTSMYLCASSLDPSHRYEQYFGPGTRLTVT.

V and J are TRBV7-7 and TRBJ2-5; 10 bases match TRBD2. After removal of 5 bases from V and 5 bases from J, the junction contained 8 bases not matched to a gene. The CDR3 contains 15 residues. Per the germline V gene, CDR1 is SSHAT and CDR2 is FNYEAQ (reference sequence). CDR3 region: CASSRSGRAGETQYF. CDR3 sequence (DNA): TGTGCCAGCAGCCGGAGCGGGAGGGCGGGGGAGACCCAGTACTTC. Full variable domain (outside the CDR3, taken from reference TRBV7-7 and TRBJ2-5): GAGVSQSPRYKVTKRGQDVTLRCDPISSHATLYWYQQALGQGPEFLTYFNYEAQPDKSGLPSDRFSAERPEGSISTLTIQRTEQRDSAMYRCASSRSGRAGETQYFGPGTRLLVL.

This chain uses TRBV7-2 with TRBJ2-5; D is unresolved. V was clipped by 3 bases and J by 2 bases, with 10 bases between them. Germline CDR1 and CDR2: SGHTA and FQGNSA. This CDR3 contains 14 residues. For the CDR3, the DNA is TGTGCCAGCAGCTTGTTGGGGTCGCAAGAGACCCAGTACTTC. Protein: CASSLLGSQETQYF.

The chain carries TRBV5-6 and TRBJ1-2; 7 nucleotides agree with TRBD1. The junction had 9 bases not matched to a gene; V was cut back by 5 bases and J by 2 bases. Per germline, CDR1 SGHDT and CDR2 YYEEEE. There are 15 residues in the CDR3. The DNA of the CDR3 is TGTGCCAGCAGTTACACCGGGACAGACAACTATGGCTACACCTTC. Translated, it gives CASSYTGTDNYGYTF.